The text below deals with one T cell receptor (beta chain). Its antigen is not known. This CDR3 has 17 residues. Germline V gives CDR1 SQVTM, CDR2 ANQGSEA. The J segment lost 3 bases and the V segment lost 3 bases, leaving 10 bases of the junction unmatched. Participants comprised healthy donors of bone marrow. This sample stems from a study of cytomegalovirus exposure and HLA in healthy donors. Overall study findings and caveats: Association of a missense DCLRE1C variant with TCR beta V- and J-gene trimming was reported in a later analysis. HLA restriction was apparent for most CMV-associated TCR beta chains in a later analysis. In vitro data verified a few CMV-associated chains as specific for CMV antigens.

PCR primers comprised 60 Vbeta and 13 Jbeta primers. The repertoire was sequenced with immunoSEQ multiplex PCR; TCRdb's copy has only in-frame clones and lacks some. The repertoire holds fewer than 200,000 clones, with about 80% as singletons. Sequences were obtained from PBMCs. The rearrangement joins TRBV29-1 to TRBJ2-1; 11 nucleotides match TRBD1. The source is a woman aged 25-40 years in good health and CMV-seronegative. The CDR3 sequence: CSVDSVGTGGFYNEQFF. The CDR3 nucleotides read TGCAGCGTTGATTCGGTTGGGACAGGGGGATTCTACAATGAGCAGTTCTTC.